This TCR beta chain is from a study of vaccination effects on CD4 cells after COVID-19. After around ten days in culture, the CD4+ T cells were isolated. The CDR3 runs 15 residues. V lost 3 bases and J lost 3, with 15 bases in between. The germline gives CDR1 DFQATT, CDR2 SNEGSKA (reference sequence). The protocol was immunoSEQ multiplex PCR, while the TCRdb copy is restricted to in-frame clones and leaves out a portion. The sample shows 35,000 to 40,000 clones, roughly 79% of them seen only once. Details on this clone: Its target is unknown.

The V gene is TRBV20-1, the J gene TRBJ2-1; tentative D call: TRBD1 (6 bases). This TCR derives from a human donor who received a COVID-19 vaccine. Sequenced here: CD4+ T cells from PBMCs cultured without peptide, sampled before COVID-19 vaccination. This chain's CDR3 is CSASPGQGIYNEQFF. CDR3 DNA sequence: TGCAGTGCTAGTCCAGGGCAGGGGATCTACAATGAGCAGTTCTTC.